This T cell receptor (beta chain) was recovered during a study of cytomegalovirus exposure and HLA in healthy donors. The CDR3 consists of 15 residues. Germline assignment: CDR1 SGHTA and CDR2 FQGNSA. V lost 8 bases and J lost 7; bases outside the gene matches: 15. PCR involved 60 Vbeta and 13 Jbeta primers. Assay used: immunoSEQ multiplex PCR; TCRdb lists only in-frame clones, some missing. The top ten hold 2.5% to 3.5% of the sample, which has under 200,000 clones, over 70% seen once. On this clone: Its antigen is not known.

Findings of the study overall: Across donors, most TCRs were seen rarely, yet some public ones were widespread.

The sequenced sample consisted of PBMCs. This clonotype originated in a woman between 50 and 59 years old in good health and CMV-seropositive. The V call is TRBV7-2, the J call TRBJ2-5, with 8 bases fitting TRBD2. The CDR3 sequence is CASVDRRSGAGTQYF. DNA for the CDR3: TGTGCCAGCGTCGACCGGCGTAGCGGGGCTGGGACCCAGTACTTC.